This TCR beta chain was captured in a study of T-cell reconstitution after alpha-beta-depleted transplantation in children. Whole-study findings and limits: There were reportedly several hundred expanded graft clones from which alpha-beta T cells came about two months after transplant.

In its sample, this clonotype was seen many times. Its specificity is not known. V lost 1 base, J lost 4 bases, and 10 bases lay in between. This CDR3 is 14 amino acids long. CDR1 is LNHNV, CDR2 YYDKDF, per germline (reference sequence). Preparation of the TCRbeta library was carried out with unique molecular identifiers. TCRdb passed the PCR reads through MiXCR, listing each CDR3 protein once. The sample lists almost 500,000 distinct CDR3 sequences; roughly a tenth were seen once. Specimen: PBMCs, collected before TCRalphabeta/CD19-depleted stem cell transplant. The chain couples TRBV15 to TRBJ1-1; D is uncertain. The source of this sequence is a child aged 2 to 15 with inherited bone marrow failure, due to receive a stem cell transplant. The CDR3 nucleotides read TGTGCCACCAGCAGAGTCGGATGGAGCACTGAAGCTTTCTTT. It yields the protein CATSRVGWSTEAFF.